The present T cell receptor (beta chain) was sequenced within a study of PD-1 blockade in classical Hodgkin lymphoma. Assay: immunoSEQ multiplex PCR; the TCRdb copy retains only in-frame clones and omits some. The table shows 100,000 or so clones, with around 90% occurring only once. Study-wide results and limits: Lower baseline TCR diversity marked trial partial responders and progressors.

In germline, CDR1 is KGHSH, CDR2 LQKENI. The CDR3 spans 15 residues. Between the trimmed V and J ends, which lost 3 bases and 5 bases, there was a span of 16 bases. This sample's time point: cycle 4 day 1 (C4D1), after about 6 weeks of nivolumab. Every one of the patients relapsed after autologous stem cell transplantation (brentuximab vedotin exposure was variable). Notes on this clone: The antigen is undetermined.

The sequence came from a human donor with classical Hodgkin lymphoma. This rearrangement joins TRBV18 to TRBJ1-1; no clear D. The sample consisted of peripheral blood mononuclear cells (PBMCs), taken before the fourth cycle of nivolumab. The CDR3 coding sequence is TGTGCCAGCTCACCTGACCGGTCGCGAGTAACTGAAGCTTTCTTT. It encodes CASSPDRSRVTEAFF.